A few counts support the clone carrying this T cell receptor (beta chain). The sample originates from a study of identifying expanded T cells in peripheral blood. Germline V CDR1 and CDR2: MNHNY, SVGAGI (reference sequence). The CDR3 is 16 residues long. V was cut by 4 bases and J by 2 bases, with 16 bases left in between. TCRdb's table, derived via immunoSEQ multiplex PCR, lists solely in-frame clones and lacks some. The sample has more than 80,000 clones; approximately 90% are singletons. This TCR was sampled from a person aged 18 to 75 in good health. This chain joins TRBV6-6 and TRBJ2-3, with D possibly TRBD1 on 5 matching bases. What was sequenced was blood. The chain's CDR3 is CASSSPEGANTDTQYF. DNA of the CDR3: TGTGCCAGCAGTTCCCCGGAAGGGGCAAACACAGATACGCAGTATTTT.